This T cell receptor (beta chain) is from a study of shared T cell receptors in the human thymus. Repertoires were generated with immunoSEQ multiplex PCR, while TCRdb's copy carries only in-frame clones and drops some. The sample has hundreds of thousands of clones; 70% to 90% are singletons. The data also belong to a second study, concerning human thymus T cells.

The sample comprised thymocytes. This TCR derives from a boy younger than two with a congenital heart defect.

CDR3 region: CASSFGGARDEQFF. The CDR3, as DNA: TGTGCCAGCAGTTTCGGGGGAGCGCGCGATGAGCAGTTCTTC. The chain couples TRBV27 to TRBJ2-1; a possible D gene is TRBD2 (6 bases). V was cut by 3 bases and J by 8 bases, with 14 bases left in between. This CDR3 spans 14 amino acids. Germline assignment: CDR1 MNHEY and CDR2 SMNVEV (reference sequence).